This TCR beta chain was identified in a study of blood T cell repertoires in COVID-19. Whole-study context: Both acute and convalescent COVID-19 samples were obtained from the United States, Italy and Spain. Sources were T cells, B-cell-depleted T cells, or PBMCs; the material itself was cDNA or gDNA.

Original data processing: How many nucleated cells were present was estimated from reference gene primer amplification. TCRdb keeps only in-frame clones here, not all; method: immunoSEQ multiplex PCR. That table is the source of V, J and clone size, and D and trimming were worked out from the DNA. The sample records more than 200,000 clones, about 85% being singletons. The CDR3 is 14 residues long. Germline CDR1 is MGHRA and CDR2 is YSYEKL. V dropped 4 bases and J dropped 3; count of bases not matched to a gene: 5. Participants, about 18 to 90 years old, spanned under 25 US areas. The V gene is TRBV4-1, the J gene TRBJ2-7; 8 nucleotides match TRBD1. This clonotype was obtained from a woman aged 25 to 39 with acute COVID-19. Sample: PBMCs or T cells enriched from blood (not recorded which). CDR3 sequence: CASSLKQGGYEQYF. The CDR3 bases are TGCGCCAGCAGCCTTAAACAGGGGGGCTACGAGCAGTACTTC.